The entry that follows covers one TCR beta chain sequence. The antigen is not known. The data stem from a study of T cell responses to AZD1222 COVID-19 vaccine. This CDR3 is built from 13 residues. V was clipped by 5 bases and J by 0 bases, with 8 bases between them. CDR1 and CDR2 (germline): MNHEY, SVGAGI. General observations from the study: Every sample of the repertoires postdated the peak T cell response.

Profiled with immunoSEQ multiplex PCR; TCRdb holds only in-frame clones, not every one. The data hold about 150,000 clones, with 86% observed a single time. Sequences were derived from peripheral blood, sampled 28 days after the second AZD1222 dose. This TCR was recovered from an adult who received the AZD1222 COVID-19 vaccine. This chain uses TRBV6-5 with TRBJ2-7; no reliable D call. CDR3 residues: CASSRTVSYEQYF. The CDR3 DNA is TGTGCCAGCAGTCGTACGGTCTCCTACGAGCAGTACTTC.